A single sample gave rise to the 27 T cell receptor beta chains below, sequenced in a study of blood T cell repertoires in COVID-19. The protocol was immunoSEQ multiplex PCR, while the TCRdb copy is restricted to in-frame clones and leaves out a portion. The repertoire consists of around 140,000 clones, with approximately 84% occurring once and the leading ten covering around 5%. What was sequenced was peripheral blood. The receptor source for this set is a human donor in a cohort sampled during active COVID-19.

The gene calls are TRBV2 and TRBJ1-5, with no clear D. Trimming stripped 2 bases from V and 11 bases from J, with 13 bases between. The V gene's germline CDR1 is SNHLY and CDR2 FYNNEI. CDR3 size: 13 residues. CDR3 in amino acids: CASSETGVRSQHF. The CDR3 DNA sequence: TGTGCCAGCAGTGAAACCGGGGTCAGGTCCCAGCATTTT.

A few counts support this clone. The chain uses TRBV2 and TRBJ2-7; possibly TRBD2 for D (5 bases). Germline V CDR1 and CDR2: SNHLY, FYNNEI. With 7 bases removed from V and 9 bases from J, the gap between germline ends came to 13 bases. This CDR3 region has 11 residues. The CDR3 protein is CASTMGVGQYF. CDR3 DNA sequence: TGTGCCAGCACTATGGGAGTTGGGCAGTACTTC.

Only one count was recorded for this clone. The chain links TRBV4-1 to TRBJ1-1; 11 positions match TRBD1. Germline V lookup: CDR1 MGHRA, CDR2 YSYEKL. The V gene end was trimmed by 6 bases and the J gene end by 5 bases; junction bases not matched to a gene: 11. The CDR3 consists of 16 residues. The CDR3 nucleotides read TGCGCCAGCAGTTCACCACACGGGACAGGGGGAACTGAAGCTTTCTTT. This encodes CASSSPHGTGGTEAFF.

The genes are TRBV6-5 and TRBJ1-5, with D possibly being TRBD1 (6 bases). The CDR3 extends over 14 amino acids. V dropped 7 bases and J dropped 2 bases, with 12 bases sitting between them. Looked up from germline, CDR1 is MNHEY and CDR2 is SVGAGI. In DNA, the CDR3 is TGTGCCAGCAAAAGGGGGTTAGGCAATCAGCCCCAGCATTTT. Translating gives CASKRGLGNQPQHF.

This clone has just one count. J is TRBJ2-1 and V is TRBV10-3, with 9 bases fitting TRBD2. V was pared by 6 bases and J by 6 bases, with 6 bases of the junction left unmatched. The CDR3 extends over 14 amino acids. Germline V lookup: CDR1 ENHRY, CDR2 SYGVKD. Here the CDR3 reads CAIRTSGHINEQFF. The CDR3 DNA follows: TGTGCCATCAGGACTAGCGGACACATCAATGAGCAGTTCTTC.

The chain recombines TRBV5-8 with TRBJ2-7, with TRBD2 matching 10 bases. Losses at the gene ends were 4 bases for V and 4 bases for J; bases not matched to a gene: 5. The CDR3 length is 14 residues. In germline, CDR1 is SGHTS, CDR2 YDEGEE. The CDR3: CASSQSGGAYEQYF. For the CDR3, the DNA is TGTGCCAGCAGCCAGAGCGGGGGGGCGTACGAGCAGTACTTC.

CDR3 loop: CSGRGTDTQYF. The DNA of the CDR3 is TGCAGCGGGAGGGGCACAGATACGCAGTATTTT. The V gene is TRBV29-1, the J gene TRBJ2-3, with D perhaps TRBD2 (6 bases). CDR1 is SQVTM and CDR2 is ANQGSEA in the germline V gene. Deletions cut 7 bases from V and 1 base from J, with 6 bases between. The CDR3 contains 11 residues.

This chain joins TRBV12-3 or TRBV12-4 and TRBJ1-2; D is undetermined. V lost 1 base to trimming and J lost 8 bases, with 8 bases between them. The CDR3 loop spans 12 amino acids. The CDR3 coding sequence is TGTGCCAGCAGTTTAGGACAAGGCGGCTACACCTTC. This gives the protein CASSLGQGGYTF.

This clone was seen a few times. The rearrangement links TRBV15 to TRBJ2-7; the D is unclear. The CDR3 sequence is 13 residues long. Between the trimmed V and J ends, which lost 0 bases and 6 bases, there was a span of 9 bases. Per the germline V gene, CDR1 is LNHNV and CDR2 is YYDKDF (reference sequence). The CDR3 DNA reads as TGTGCCACCAGCAGAGACCCGCTTAGCGAGCAGTACGTC. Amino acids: CATSRDPLSEQYV.

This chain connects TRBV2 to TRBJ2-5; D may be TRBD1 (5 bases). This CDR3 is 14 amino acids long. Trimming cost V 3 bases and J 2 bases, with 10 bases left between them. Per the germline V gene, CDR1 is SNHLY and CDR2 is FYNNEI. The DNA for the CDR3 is TGTGCCAGCAGTGACGGCCAGGGACAAGAGACCCAGTACTTC. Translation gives CASSDGQGQETQYF.

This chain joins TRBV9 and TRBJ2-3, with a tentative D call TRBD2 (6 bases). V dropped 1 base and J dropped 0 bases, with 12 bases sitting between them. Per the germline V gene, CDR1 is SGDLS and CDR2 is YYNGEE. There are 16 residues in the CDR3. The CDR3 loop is CASSVLPGGSTDTQYF. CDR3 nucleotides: TGTGCCAGCAGCGTACTCCCCGGGGGTAGCACAGATACGCAGTATTTT.

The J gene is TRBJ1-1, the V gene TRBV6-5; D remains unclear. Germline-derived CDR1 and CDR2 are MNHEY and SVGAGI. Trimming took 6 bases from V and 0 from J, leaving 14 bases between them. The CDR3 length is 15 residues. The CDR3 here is CASRGIRVVNTEAFF. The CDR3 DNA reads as TGTGCCAGCAGAGGAATACGGGTCGTGAACACTGAAGCTTTCTTT.

CDR3 amino acids: CASSLERGTEAFF. The CDR3 coding sequence is TGCGCCAGCAGCTTAGAAAGAGGGACTGAAGCTTTCTTT. This sequence joins TRBV5-1 and TRBJ1-1, with no clear D. The CDR3 totals 13 residues. CDR1 and CDR2 from the germline V gene are SGHRS and YFSETQ. V was clipped by 2 bases and J by 5 bases, with 10 bases between them.

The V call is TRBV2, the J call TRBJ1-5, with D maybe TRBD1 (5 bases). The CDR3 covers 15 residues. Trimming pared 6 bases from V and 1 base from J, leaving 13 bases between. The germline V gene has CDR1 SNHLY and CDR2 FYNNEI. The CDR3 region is CASRSGAGSNQPQHF. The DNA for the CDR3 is TGTGCCAGCAGGTCGGGTGCAGGGAGCAATCAGCCCCAGCATTTT. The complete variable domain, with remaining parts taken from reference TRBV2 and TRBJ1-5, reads EPEVTQTPSHQVTQMGQEVILRCVPISNHLYFYWYRQILGQKVEFLVSFYNNEISEKSEIFDDQFSVERPDGSNFTLKIRSTKLEDSAMYFCASRSGAGSNQPQHFGDGTRLSIL.

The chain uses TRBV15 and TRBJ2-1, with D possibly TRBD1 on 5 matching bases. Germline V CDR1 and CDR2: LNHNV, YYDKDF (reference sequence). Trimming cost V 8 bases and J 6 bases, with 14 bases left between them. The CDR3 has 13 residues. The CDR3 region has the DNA TGTGCCACCCAGGGTGGCTTCGGCAATGAGCAGTTCTTC. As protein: CATQGGFGNEQFF.

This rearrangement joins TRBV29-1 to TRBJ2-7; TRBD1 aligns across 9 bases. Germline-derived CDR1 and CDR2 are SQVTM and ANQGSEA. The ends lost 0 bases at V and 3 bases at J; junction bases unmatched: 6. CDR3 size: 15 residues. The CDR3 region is CSVEDPRTGDYEQYF. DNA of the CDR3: TGCAGCGTTGAAGATCCGAGGACAGGGGACTACGAGCAGTACTTC.

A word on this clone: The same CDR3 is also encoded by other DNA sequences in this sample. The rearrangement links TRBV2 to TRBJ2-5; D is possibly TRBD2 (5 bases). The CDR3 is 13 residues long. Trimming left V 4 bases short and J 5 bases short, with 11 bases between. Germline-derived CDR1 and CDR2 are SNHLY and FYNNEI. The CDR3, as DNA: TGTGCCAGCAGTGGGACGGGGAAGGAGACCCAGTACTTC. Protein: CASSGTGKETQYF.

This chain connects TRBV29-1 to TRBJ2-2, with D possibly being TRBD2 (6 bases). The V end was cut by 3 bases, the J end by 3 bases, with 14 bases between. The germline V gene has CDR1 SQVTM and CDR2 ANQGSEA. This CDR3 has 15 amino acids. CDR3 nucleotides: TGCAGCGTTGAGTGGGGGGACTCCTACACCGGGGAGCTGTTTTTT. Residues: CSVEWGDSYTGELFF.

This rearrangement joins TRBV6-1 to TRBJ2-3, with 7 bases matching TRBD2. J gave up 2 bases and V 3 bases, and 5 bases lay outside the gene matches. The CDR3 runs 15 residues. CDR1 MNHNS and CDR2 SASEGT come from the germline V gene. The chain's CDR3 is CASSELAEITDTQYF. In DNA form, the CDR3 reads TGTGCCAGCAGTGAGCTAGCGGAGATCACAGATACGCAGTATTTT.

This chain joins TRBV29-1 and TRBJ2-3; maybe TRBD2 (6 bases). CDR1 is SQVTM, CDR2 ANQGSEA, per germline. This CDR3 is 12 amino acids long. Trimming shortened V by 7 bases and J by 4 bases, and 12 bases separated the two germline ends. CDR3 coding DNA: TGCAGCGCTAACCGGGACTCAGATACGCAGTATTTT. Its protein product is CSANRDSDTQYF.

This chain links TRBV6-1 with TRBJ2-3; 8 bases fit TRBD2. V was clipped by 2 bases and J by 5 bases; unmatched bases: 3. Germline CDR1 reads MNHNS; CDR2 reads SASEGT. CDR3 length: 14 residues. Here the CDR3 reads CASSERGGRDTQYF. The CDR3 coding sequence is TGTGCCAGCAGTGAACGGGGGGGGCGAGATACGCAGTATTTT.

The CDR3 spells CASSPVGTVNNEQFF. The CDR3 DNA follows: TGTGCCAGCAGTCCAGTCGGGACAGTAAACAATGAGCAGTTCTTC. V usage is TRBV7-3 and J usage is TRBJ2-1; 7 bases map to TRBD1. The CDR3 totals 15 residues. Germline V CDR1 and CDR2: SGHTA, FQGTGA. The trim removed 6 bases at V and 5 bases at J, leaving 10 bases unmatched.

The CDR3 loop is CSVEEQGTGGYTF. The CDR3 DNA sequence: TGCAGCGTTGAAGAACAGGGGACGGGCGGCTACACCTTC. This rearrangement joins TRBV29-1 to TRBJ1-2, with 7 bases identical to TRBD1. The CDR3 runs to 13 residues. CDR1 and CDR2 from the germline V gene are SQVTM and ANQGSEA. The trim removed 0 bases at V and 8 bases at J, leaving 6 bases unmatched. The whole variable domain, filled in from reference TRBV29-1 and TRBJ1-2, reads SAVISQKPSRDICQRGTSLTIQCQVDSQVTMMFWYRQQPGQSLTLIATANQGSEATYESGFVIDKFPISRPNLTFSTLTVSNMSPEDSSIYLCSVEEQGTGGYTFGSGTRLTVV.

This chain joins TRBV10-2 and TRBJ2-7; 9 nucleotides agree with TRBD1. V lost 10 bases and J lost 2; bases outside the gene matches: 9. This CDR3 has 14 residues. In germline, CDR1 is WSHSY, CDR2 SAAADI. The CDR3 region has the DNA TGCGCCAACCGGGACAGGGAGTTCCCCTACGAGCAGTACGTC. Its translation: CANRDREFPYEQYV.

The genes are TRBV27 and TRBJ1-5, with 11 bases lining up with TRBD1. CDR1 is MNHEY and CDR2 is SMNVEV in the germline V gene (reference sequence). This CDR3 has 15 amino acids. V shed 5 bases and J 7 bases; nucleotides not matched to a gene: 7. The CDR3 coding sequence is TGTGCCAGCAGTGAGGGACAGGGGGGGAAGCAGCCCCAGCATTTT. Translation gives CASSEGQGGKQPQHF.

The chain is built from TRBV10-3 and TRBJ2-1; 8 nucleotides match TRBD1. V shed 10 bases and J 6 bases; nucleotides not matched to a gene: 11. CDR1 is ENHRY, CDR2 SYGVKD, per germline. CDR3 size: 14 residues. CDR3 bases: TGTGCCACGTCTCAGGGGGCTTCGGGCAATGAGCAGTTCTTC. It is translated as CATSQGASGNEQFF.

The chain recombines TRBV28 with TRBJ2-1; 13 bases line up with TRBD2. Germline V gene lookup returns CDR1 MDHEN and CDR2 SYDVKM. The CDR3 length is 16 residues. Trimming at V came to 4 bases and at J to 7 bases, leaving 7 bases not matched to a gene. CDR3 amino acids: CASSSTSGGLYNEQFF. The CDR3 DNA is TGTGCCAGCAGTTCGACTAGCGGGGGGTTATATAATGAGCAGTTCTTC. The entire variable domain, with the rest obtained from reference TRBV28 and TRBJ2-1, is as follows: DVKVTQSSRYLVKRTGEKVFLECVQDMDHENMFWYRQDPGLGLRLIYFSYDVKMKEKGDIPEGYSVSREKKERFSLILESASTNQTSMYLCASSSTSGGLYNEQFFGPGTRLTVL.